Listed below are T cell receptor beta chains from one sample, sequenced in a study of T cell repertoires in cytomegalovirus infection. Their specific antigens are unknown. Via MiXCR, TCRdb re-called the reads, giving one row per CDR3 protein. The table includes hundreds of thousands of distinct CDR3 sequences, about two fifths detected once. The sample consisted of cultured PBMCs, taken from culture after CMV antigen stimulation. All receptors come from a human donor in good health (CMV status not recorded). Some clones in this sample may be carry-over from other donors' samples. The conserved cysteine and the conserved F or W are not part of the CDR3 here. Fields, in order: V gene, J gene, CDR3 length, CDR3 protein.

TRBV5-4	TRBJ2-7	12	ASSSDPTLYEQY
TRBV7-9	TRBJ2-5	13	ASRNDRTRLGTQY
TRBV20-1	TRBJ1-6	11	SAETGDGSPLH
TRBV10-3	TRBJ1-3	11	ATAGGLGNTIY
TRBV2	TRBJ1-2	12	ASSGMGLLGGYT
TRBV12-3/TRBV12-4	TRBJ1-2	14	ASSLAHRATNYGYT
TRBV5-6	TRBJ2-1	16	ASSVGTGGLRAYNEQF
TRBV3-1	TRBJ2-6	12	ASSRSSGANVLT
TRBV7-9	TRBJ2-7	15	ASSFKTSGRAPYEQY
TRBV19	TRBJ2-7	10	ASSNSRYEQY
TRBV12-3/TRBV12-4	TRBJ2-3	11	ASSLDSGNTQY
TRBV4-2	TRBJ2-1	12	ASSQDGHYNEQF
TRBV7-9	TRBJ2-7	12	ASSLSQKGYEQY
TRBV7-8	TRBJ2-1	15	ASSLVILAGGGNEQF
TRBV7-2	TRBJ2-7	12	ASSLVWVTYEQY
TRBV18	TRBJ2-7	14	ASSPKIGGPGYEQY
TRBV5-4	TRBJ1-1	12	AHRQGVETTEAF
TRBV10-3	TRBJ2-1	14	AIRAHWDRSSGEQF